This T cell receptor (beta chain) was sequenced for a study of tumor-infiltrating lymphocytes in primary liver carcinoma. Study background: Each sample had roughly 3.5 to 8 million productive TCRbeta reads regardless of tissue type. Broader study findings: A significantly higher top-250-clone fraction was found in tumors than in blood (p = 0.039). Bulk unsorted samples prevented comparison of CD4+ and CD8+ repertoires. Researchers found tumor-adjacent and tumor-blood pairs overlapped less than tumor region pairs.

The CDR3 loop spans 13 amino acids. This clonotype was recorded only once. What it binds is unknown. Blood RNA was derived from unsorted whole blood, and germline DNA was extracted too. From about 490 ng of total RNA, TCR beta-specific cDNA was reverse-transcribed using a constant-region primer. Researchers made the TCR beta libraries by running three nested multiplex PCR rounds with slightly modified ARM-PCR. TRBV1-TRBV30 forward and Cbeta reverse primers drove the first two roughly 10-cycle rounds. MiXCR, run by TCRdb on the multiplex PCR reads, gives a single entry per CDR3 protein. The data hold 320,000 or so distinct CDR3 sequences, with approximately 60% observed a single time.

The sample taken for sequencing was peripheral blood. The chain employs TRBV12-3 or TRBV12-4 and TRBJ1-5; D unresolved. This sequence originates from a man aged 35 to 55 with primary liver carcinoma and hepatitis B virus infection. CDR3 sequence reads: CTSSLNSNQPQHF. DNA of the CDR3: TGTACTAGCAGTTTAAACAGCAATCAGCCCCAGCATTTT.